This T cell receptor beta chain was identified during a study of CD8 T cells in Susac syndrome (dated by TCRdb to 2018 to 2020). For context, the study as a whole: Of the Susac syndrome patients who were sequenced, eight were in clinical remission while roughly six had clinically active disease. At the time of blood withdrawal, Susac syndrome patients were either therapy-naive, taking corticosteroids (with some also receiving IVIg), or on IVIg alone. The study used repertoire sequencing to test whether antigen drove CD8+ T cell activation and differentiation in Susac syndrome.

High-throughput TCR beta sequencing profiled peripheral blood CD8+ and CD4+ T cells from healthy donors, Susac syndrome patients and multiple sclerosis patients. Recently defined diagnostic criteria for definite or probable disease were met by the Susac syndrome patients. Bulk CD8+ and CD4+ T cells were purified by magnetic negative isolation, while CD8+ TEMRA cells were enriched using FACS. Blood was drawn into EDTA tubes, processed within 24 hours, and PBMCs were isolated by density gradient centrifugation. PBMCs intended for TCR sequencing were cryopreserved in liquid nitrogen and thawed later in a water bath at 37 degrees C. The sorted or isolated CD4+, CD8+ and CD8+ TEMRA cells had a purity of 90% or higher. RNA was extracted with the RNeasy kit and roughly 0.45 to 1 ug was reverse transcribed using random hexamers. TCR beta CDR3 regions were amplified with the immunoSEQ multiplex PCR assay covering 54 Vbeta and 13 Jbeta segments. Bias from PCR amplification was corrected by using a synthetic template baseline for primer optimization and for computational correction. From the authors' description of their analysis: Reads were annotated to V, D and J genes according to IMGT and were analyzed with immunoSEQ Analyzer, with only productive sequences retained. Clonality was calculated as one minus the Shannon entropy normalized by log2 of the number of productive unique sequences. For each patient and control, public and private clones were evaluated within the 100 most prevalent clones. A clone was defined as Susac-specific if it was absent from the healthy and MS cohorts, from 1052 published viral clones and from other ImmuneACCESS disease sequences. TCRdb reprocessing: public reads trimmed at Q25 with fastp, clones called with MiXCR, in-frame beta chains kept. CDR3 protein duplicates are merged, each entry listing the most common genes and DNA. TCRdb's processing, not the authors', yielded these V and J calls. In this sample the table shows roughly 220,000 distinct CDR3 sequences, roughly 93% of which occur a single time. The ten largest make up around 0.15% of the sample.

General conclusions and limits of the study: The number of individuals in the TCR sequencing and HLA analysis was acknowledged as relatively small. No clonal expansion was detected in the CD4+ T cell repertoire of Susac syndrome patients.

The table lists this clonotype with a few counts. What antigen it recognizes has not been identified. Base qualities are missing; no much larger clone stands one base away. V gives up 4 bases and J gives up 6 bases, and the segment between their germline ends measures 11 bases. The CDR3 holds 13 amino acids from the cysteine to the phenylalanine. The sequence is cut down to CDR3 DNA, 39 bases in frame from base 1. CDR1 SGHNT and CDR2 YYREEE were looked up in the germline V gene (reference sequence). The sample consisted of CD4+ T cells from PBMCs. The origin of this receptor is a human donor with Susac syndrome. The chain was built from TRBV5-4 and TRBJ2-1; matching of 6 bases hints at TRBD2 as the D gene. In nucleotides, the sequence is TGTGCCAGCAGCCCCGAGACTAGCAATGAGCAGTTCTTC. It is translated as CASSPETSNEQFF. Supplemented by the reference TRBV5-4 and TRBJ2-1 proteins around the CDR3, the complete variable domain is ETGVTQSPTHLIKTRGQQVTLRCSSQSGHNTVSWYQQALGQGPQFIFQYYREEENGRGNFPPRFSGLQFPNYSSELNVNALELDDSALYLCASSPETSNEQFFGPGTRLTVL.